One TCR beta chain is described in this entry. The V segment lost 0 bases and the J segment 2 bases; nucleotides outside the gene matches: 3. The CDR3 totals 15 residues. Germline assignment: CDR1 GTSNPN and CDR2 SVGIG (reference sequence). The data were taken from a study of CD8 T cells in Susac syndrome. Reverse transcription of about 0.5 to 1 ug RNA was carried out with random hexamers. One entry per CDR3 protein results from TCRdb running MiXCR on the immunoSEQ multiplex PCR reads. This table has about 200,000 distinct CDR3 sequences, 92% appearing once. The gene calls are TRBV30 and TRBJ2-1; 8 bases align to TRBD2. This receptor was obtained from a human donor with multiple sclerosis. The sequenced material came from CD8+ T cells from PBMCs. The CDR3: CAWSVTSGAYNEQFF. In nucleotides, the CDR3 is TGTGCCTGGAGTGTAACTAGCGGAGCCTACAATGAGCAGTTCTTC.